This paragraph covers one T cell receptor (beta chain) sequence. This clone was counted only a few times. Its specific antigen is unknown. The record has no base qualities; no much larger clone is one base away. From each donor, a single peripheral blood sample of around 0.12 L on average was drawn into heparinised tubes. Using a panel that included CD45RO, CCR7, CD25, CD127, CD95 and CD27, naive, central memory, regulatory and stem cell-like memory CD4+ T cells were sorted on a BD FACSAria II. Every sorted population had a purity above 95%. PBMCs were isolated immediately by Lymphoprep density gradient centrifugation and stained directly without culture. So that batch effects would be minimized, each experiment stained and sorted samples in pairs, pairing one healthy donor with one patient. This entry comes from a study of beta chain features in type 1 diabetes (dated by TCRdb to the late 2010s). Background on the whole study: Mean age, gender distribution, total cell number and subset yield were not different between patients and healthy donors. Across all samples, 107,917,701 sorted cells were examined, and cell number per subset correlated strongly with RNA yield. In the study, recently diagnosed type 1 diabetes patients and matched healthy donors were compared on the TCRB repertoires of their sorted circulating CD4+ T cell subsets. Naive and central memory subsets were obtained from all 30 or so donors, but regulatory and stem cell-like memory subsets were isolated from only 8 patients and about 8 healthy donors. Overall study results and their limits: In all four CD4+ subsets, TCRB CDR3 length was moderately but significantly shorter in type 1 diabetes patients. PCR might favor shorter templates, but patient and control samples were amplified and corrected together, so any skew would affect both groups equally. Fewer insertions and more nucleotide deletions at VDJ recombination sites were observed in patients with type 1 diabetes, implying thymic rearrangement abnormalities. HLA sub-analyses involved small numbers of individuals, so any influence of HLA type on TCRB rearrangement remained unresolved. Because cDNA rather than genomic DNA was sequenced, highly expressing activated cells could have been over-represented, although no difference in activation and CD3 levels was found between groups. The naive, central memory and regulatory TCRB repertoires appeared to resemble one another more closely among patients than among healthy donors.

The High Capacity cDNA Reverse Transcription Kit was used to reverse transcribe all of the isolated RNA, meaning that expressed TCRB transcripts were what got sequenced. Deep immunoSEQ sequencing was applied to naive, central memory and regulatory T cell samples, giving an average of around 3.8 million total reads per sample. After sorted cells were lysed in RLT buffer, RNA was extracted with DNase-treated RNeasy Micro or Mini kits, with the choice depending on cell number. To prevent cross-contamination, each cell subset was processed individually, whereas patient and healthy donor samples were processed jointly. The immunoSEQ multiplex PCR was used to amplify TCRB sequences from cDNA, generating 87-bp fragments that spanned the CDR3 region. The amplicons were sequenced using the Illumina HiSeq platform. The original methods were these. Synthetic template baselines were used to correct PCR bias computationally, reads within Hamming distance 2 were collapsed, and singletons that could not be merged were discarded. By aligning reads against IMGT, V, D and J genes, CDR3 length, and insertions or deletions at six rearrangement sites were assigned. Within each subset, clonotype counts were normalized to sorted cell number, and only after that were true diversity and Gini coefficients computed with the tcR R package. Repertoire sharing was quantified using the overlap coefficient calculated on TCRB nucleotide sequences. Out-of-frame TCRB sequences from naive cells were analyzed as a proxy for the pre-selection repertoire. The source is immuneACCESS, and TCRdb retained only in-frame sequences with V and J called. Part of the clones is not carried over; for the studies checked, unresolved V genes explain less than half of this, and the remainder is unexplained. V and J calls and clone size are given by that table; D and trimming were obtained from the DNA. This sample lists 900,000 or so clones; 15% to 20% were detected once. The ten biggest clones cover 0.023% of the sample.

CDR1 and CDR2 are read off the germline V gene (reference sequence) as LNHDA and SQIVND. From the cysteine up to the phenylalanine, the CDR3 has a length of 17 residues. The retained sequence is limited to the CDR3, 51 bases, with the frame set at the first base. V gives up 4 bases and J gives up 0 bases, and the segment between their germline ends measures 16 bases. The sample taken for sequencing was naive CD4+ T cells from blood. The cell subset or site label corresponds to: true naive CD4+ T cells. This receptor chain uses TRBV19 and TRBJ2-1; TRBD1 is possibly the D segment (5 matching bases). The receptor was derived from a woman aged 18 to 35 in good health. The CDR3 amino acid sequence is: CASSTFIGAYSYNEQFF. The DNA sequence is given as TGTGCCAGTAGTACTTTCATAGGGGCCTACTCCTACAATGAGCAGTTCTTC.